This entry lists 30 T cell receptor beta chains sequenced from one sample in a study of immune cell composition in non-small cell lung cancer (dated by TCRdb to 2015 to 2018). Libraries came from the immunoSEQ multiplex PCR assay. TCRdb re-hosts the immuneACCESS table, in-frame sequences only. Its copies lack some clones; in the studies checked, an unresolved V gene accounts for under half of them, and the cause for the rest is not known. For this sample there are about 6,600 clones; about four fifths appear just once. Clones ranked in the top ten supply around an eighth of the sample. Sequenced sample: lung tumor tissue. Receptor source: a human donor with non-small cell lung cancer.

Written as DNA, the CDR3 is TGTGCCAGTAGTATGGCTGGGGCGTTTTTTACGCAGTATTTT. Protein sequence: CASSMAGAFFTQYF. The V call is TRBV19, the J call TRBJ2-3; weak D call: TRBD1 (5 bases). V gave up 3 bases and J gave up 8 bases, with 15 bases separating them. The germline CDR1 and CDR2 sequences are LNHDA and SQIVND (reference sequence). This CDR3 is 14 amino acids long.

The genes are TRBV5-6 and TRBJ2-6; a possible D gene is TRBD1 (6 bases). Germline lookup yields CDR1 SGHDT and CDR2 YYEEEE. V lost 3 bases, J lost 0 bases, and 19 bases lay in between. The CDR3 has 19 amino acids. CDR3 residues: CASSYLGAGIFSGANVLTF. CDR3 nucleotide sequence: TGTGCCAGCAGCTATTTGGGGGCCGGGATATTCTCTGGGGCCAACGTCCTGACTTTC.

The rearrangement uses TRBV4-3 and TRBJ1-2, with D hard to call. Germline assignment: CDR1 LGHNA and CDR2 YSLEER. This CDR3 comprises 14 residues. Trimming cost V 2 bases and J 8 bases, with 15 bases left between them. CDR3 loop: CASSQSRPLGGYTF. CDR3 coding DNA: TGCGCCAGCAGCCAATCTCGGCCCCTGGGCGGCTACACCTTC.

This clone was seen more than once but under ten times. The chain employs TRBV2 and TRBJ2-2, with 7 bases matching TRBD1. Germline lookup yields CDR1 SNHLY and CDR2 FYNNEI. With 6 bases clipped from V and 4 bases from J, the junction kept 8 bases outside the gene matches. The CDR3 extends over 15 amino acids. The CDR3: CASRQTGTATGELFF. CDR3 nucleotides: TGTGCCAGCAGGCAAACCGGGACAGCCACCGGGGAGCTGTTTTTT.

This clone was recorded a few times. The chain has TRBV19 and TRBJ1-4; possibly TRBD1 for D (6 bases). The CDR3 consists of 16 residues. V lost 8 bases to trimming and J lost 3 bases, with 19 bases between them. From germline, CDR1 is LNHDA and CDR2 SQIVND (reference sequence). Here the CDR3 reads CASQGLYRASNEKLFF. CDR3 sequence (DNA): TGTGCCAGTCAGGGCCTTTACAGGGCGTCTAATGAAAAACTGTTTTTT.

The gene calls are TRBV18 and TRBJ2-7; D possibly corresponds to TRBD2 (6 bases). V dropped 5 bases and J dropped 2 bases, with 19 bases sitting between them. Germline CDR1 and CDR2: KGHSH and LQKENI. This CDR3 spans 16 amino acids. The CDR3 region has the DNA TGTGCCAGCTCATCCCTGGAGGGAAAAATCGCCTACGAGCAGTACTTC. This sequence encodes CASSSLEGKIAYEQYF.

The chain uses TRBV7-2 and TRBJ2-2; 7 bases align to TRBD2. The CDR3 is made up of 15 amino acids. V gave up 2 bases and J gave up 4 bases; unmatched junction bases: 4. Germline V gene lookup returns CDR1 SGHTA and CDR2 FQGNSA. The CDR3 loop reads CASSLLPSGTGELFF. The CDR3 coding sequence is TGTGCCAGCAGCTTATTACCTAGCGGCACCGGGGAGCTGTTTTTT.

The chain combines TRBV19 with TRBJ1-1, with 7 bases fitting TRBD1. J gave up 2 bases and V 1 base, and 7 bases lay outside the gene matches. CDR3 length: 16 amino acids. Germline V gene lookup returns CDR1 LNHDA and CDR2 SQIVND (reference sequence). The CDR3 DNA reads TGTGCCAGTAGTATAGGTCGGGACAGTTATAACACTGAAGCTTTCTTT. Amino acids: CASSIGRDSYNTEAFF. The entire variable domain, with the rest obtained from reference TRBV19 and TRBJ1-1, is as follows: DGGITQSPKYLFRKEGQNVTLSCEQNLNHDAMYWYRQDPGQGLRLIYYSQIVNDFQKGDIAEGYSVSREKKESFPLTVTSAQKNPTAFYLCASSIGRDSYNTEAFFGQGTRLTVV.

This clone was counted between two and nine times. The chain is built from TRBV10-3 and TRBJ2-1; 9 nucleotides agree with TRBD2. Germline lookup yields CDR1 ENHRY and CDR2 SYGVKD. With V trimmed by 7 bases and J by 10 bases, 11 bases remained unmatched. The CDR3 contains 14 residues. CDR3 DNA sequence: TGTGCCATCAATCCTAGCGGGGTAGCACGGGAGCAGTTCTTC. Translating it yields CAINPSGVAREQFF.

V is TRBV5-4 and J is TRBJ1-1; D may be TRBD1 (5 bases). The CDR3 runs to 13 residues. Germline loops: CDR1 SGHNT, CDR2 YYREEE (reference sequence). V shed 4 bases and J shed 1 base, with 8 bases lying between them. The CDR3 protein is CASSRGQNTEAFF. In DNA, the CDR3 is TGTGCCAGCAGCCGTGGACAGAACACTGAAGCTTTCTTT.

This clone occurred once. This chain uses TRBV7-7 with TRBJ2-1; TRBD2 aligns across 9 bases. The V gene end was trimmed by 5 bases and the J gene end by 5 bases; junction bases not matched to a gene: 7. The germline V gene has CDR1 SSHAT and CDR2 FNYEAQ (reference sequence). This CDR3 has 15 residues. CDR3 DNA sequence: TGTGCCAGCAGCCGAAGGGCGGGAGGGAACAATGAGCAGTTCTTC. Translated, it gives CASSRRAGGNNEQFF.

The V call is TRBV23-1, the J call TRBJ1-5; 9 bases line up with TRBD1. TRBV23-1 is an ORF, and what it does is uncertain. Losses at the gene ends were 4 bases for V and 5 bases for J; bases not matched to a gene: 12. The CDR3 has 17 amino acids. The CDR3 loop reads CASSLNSGTGIDQPQHF. For the CDR3, the DNA is TGCGCCAGCAGTCTCAACTCCGGGACAGGGATCGATCAGCCCCAGCATTTT.

The chain has TRBV20-1 and TRBJ2-7; TRBD2 is a possible D gene (6 bases). The V end lost 6 bases, the J end lost 4 bases, and 10 bases lay between the germline ends. From germline, CDR1 is DFQATT and CDR2 SNEGSKA (reference sequence). The CDR3 contains 11 residues. The CDR3 DNA reads TGCAGTGCGCTTAGCGGTTACGAGCAGTACTTC. Its protein is CSALSGYEQYF.

This clone has a single count. The gene calls are TRBV11-3 and TRBJ2-5; D perhaps matches TRBD1 (5 bases). Looked up from germline, CDR1 is SGHNT and CDR2 is YENEEA. V was pared by 4 bases and J by 9 bases, with 15 bases between. The CDR3 sequence is 13 residues long. CDR3 DNA: TGTGCCAGCAGCTACGCTTTGTCAGGGCCCCAGTACTTC. Residues: CASSYALSGPQYF.

The rearrangement links TRBV7-9 to TRBJ2-7, with 10 nucleotides matching TRBD2. This CDR3 has 15 amino acids. Germline CDR1 and CDR2: SEHNR and FQNEAQ (reference sequence). Trimming removed 1 base from V and 5 bases from J; junction bases left unmatched: 5. In DNA, the CDR3 is TGTGCCAGCAGCTTAGACGCTAGCGGGAGTAACGAGCAGTACTTC. This codes for CASSLDASGSNEQYF.

Only a few counts were recorded for this clone. The chain is built from TRBV20-1 and TRBJ2-1; D not certain. CDR1 and CDR2 (germline): DFQATT, SNEGSKA (reference sequence). The length of the CDR3 is 11 residues. Trimming shortened V by 1 base and J by 7 bases, and 5 bases separated the two germline ends. In nucleotides, the CDR3 is TGCAGTGCTAGAGGGGCGAATGAGCAGTTCTTC. It specifies CSARGANEQFF.

The V and J genes are TRBV29-1 and TRBJ2-7; a weak D match, TRBD1 (5 bases). Deletions cut 7 bases from V and 3 bases from J, with 13 bases between. The CDR3 sequence is 12 residues long. Germline loops: CDR1 SQVTM, CDR2 ANQGSEA. In DNA form, the CDR3 reads TGCAGCGCCGTCGTCCAGGGCTACGAGCAGTACTTC. Protein sequence: CSAVVQGYEQYF.

This clone was counted between two and nine times. The chain uses TRBV7-9 and TRBJ1-4; TRBD1 agrees at 7 bases. The CDR3 consists of 15 residues. V shed 3 bases and J 5 bases; nucleotides not matched to a gene: 6. The germline V gene encodes CDR1 SEHNR and CDR2 FQNEAQ (reference sequence). The CDR3 DNA reads TGTGCCAGCAGCTTGGGGACAGCACCCAATGAAAAACTGTTTTTT. Translated, it gives CASSLGTAPNEKLFF.

The chain joins TRBV6-5 to TRBJ1-1; D not resolved. Trimming left V 1 base short and J 1 base short, with 7 bases between. Looked up from germline, CDR1 is MNHEY and CDR2 is SVGAGI. There are 14 residues in the CDR3. The CDR3 region is CASSYLAANTEAFF. The DNA of the CDR3 is TGTGCCAGCAGTTACTTGGCGGCGAACACTGAAGCTTTCTTT.

This clone was picked up one time. The chain has TRBV7-9 and TRBJ1-6; TRBD1 agrees at 9 bases. Germline V gene sequence: CDR1 SEHNR, CDR2 FQNEAQ (reference sequence). The J segment lost 3 bases and the V segment lost 2 bases, leaving 2 bases of the junction unmatched. There are 16 residues in the CDR3. CDR3 amino acids: CASSLTDRGYNSPLHF. The CDR3 DNA sequence: TGTGCCAGCAGCTTAACGGACAGGGGCTATAATTCACCCCTCCACTTT.

The V call is TRBV10-3, the J call TRBJ2-1; tentative D call: TRBD1 (6 bases). The germline V gene encodes CDR1 ENHRY and CDR2 SYGVKD. This CDR3 region has 14 residues. V was shortened by 7 bases and J by 4 bases, with 14 bases between the two germline ends. CDR3 nucleotide sequence: TGTGCCATCAAGGGGGACCCCCTTTACAATGAGCAGTTCTTC. This sequence encodes CAIKGDPLYNEQFF.

The V gene is TRBV7-2, the J gene TRBJ1-3; D is unresolved. V gave up 0 bases and J gave up 4 bases, with 19 bases separating them. Germline V gene lookup returns CDR1 SGHTA and CDR2 FQGNSA. The CDR3 is 18 amino acids. CDR3 amino acids: CASSLAGVAGPGGNTIYF. The CDR3 coding sequence is TGTGCCAGCAGCTTAGCTGGGGTTGCGGGCCCGGGGGGAAACACCATATATTTT.

The chain uses TRBV28 and TRBJ2-3; TRBD2 matches at 8 bases. The germline gives CDR1 MDHEN, CDR2 SYDVKM. This CDR3 has 14 residues. The CDR3 is CATGGGWGTDTQYF. CDR3 DNA sequence: TGTGCTACGGGGGGGGGATGGGGCACAGATACGCAGTATTTT.

This chain links TRBV5-1 with TRBJ2-5; 9 bases align to TRBD1. Germline V gene sequence: CDR1 SGHRS, CDR2 YFSETQ. The CDR3 is 14 amino acids. V gave up 0 bases and J gave up 7 bases; unmatched junction bases: 4. The CDR3 nucleotides are TGCGCCAGCAGCTTGGGGGACAGGGAAGGGACCCAGTACTTC. Amino acid sequence: CASSLGDREGTQYF.

This chain joins TRBV5-4 and TRBJ1-4; 9 nucleotides align to TRBD1. The junction had 17 bases not matched to a gene; V was cut back by 5 bases and J by 12 bases. The CDR3 runs 16 residues. Germline CDR1 is SGHNT and CDR2 is YYREEE (reference sequence). Here the CDR3 DNA reads TGTGCCAGCAGTTCTACAGGGGGCGCAATCTCGGATGAACTGTTTTTT. Its protein product is CASSSTGGAISDELFF.

The rearrangement uses TRBV2 and TRBJ2-6; a weak D match, TRBD1 (5 bases). This CDR3 has 15 residues. The V gene's germline CDR1 is SNHLY and CDR2 FYNNEI. Trimming cost V 6 bases and J 1 base, with 10 bases left between them. Here the CDR3 DNA reads TGTGCCAGCAGAGAACAGGTATCTGGGGCCAACGTCCTGACTTTC. As protein: CASREQVSGANVLTF.

This chain links TRBV7-6 with TRBJ2-7; TRBD1 might be the D (6 bases). This CDR3 has 21 residues. From germline, CDR1 is SGHVS and CDR2 FNYEAQ. Trimming removed 5 bases from V and 4 bases from J, with 36 bases in between. The CDR3 DNA sequence: TGTGCCAGCAGCCCCAACCCCCGAGAGAGAGGAACAGGCTCAAGGGGGTACGAGCAGTACTTC. Translated, it gives CASSPNPRERGTGSRGYEQYF.

This chain joins TRBV13 and TRBJ2-5; D is possibly TRBD2 (6 bases). The end of the DNA aligns better with TRBJ2-7, so the J call may be wrong. CDR1 and CDR2 (germline): PRHDT, FYEKMQ (reference sequence). The length of the CDR3 is 15 residues. The CDR3 DNA follows: TGTGCCAGCAGCTCGAACCGTGGGGGAGGCTACGAGCAGTACTTC. This encodes CASSSNRGGGYEQYF.

The chain is built from TRBV7-9 and TRBJ1-2; D perhaps matches TRBD1 (5 bases). V was cut by 2 bases and J by 7 bases, with 14 bases left in between. CDR3 length: 14 residues. Germline V CDR1 and CDR2: SEHNR, FQNEAQ (reference sequence). The CDR3 bases are TGTGCCAGCAGCTTAAATTCAGGGCTGCGTGGCTACACCTTC. This codes for CASSLNSGLRGYTF.

The chain links TRBV2 to TRBJ1-5, with a tentative D call TRBD1 (5 bases). The germline V gene encodes CDR1 SNHLY and CDR2 FYNNEI. The ends were cut back, 9 bases at V and 0 bases at J, with 9 bases in the middle. The CDR3 extends over 13 amino acids. The CDR3 nucleotides are TGTGCCAGTTCGGACAATAGCAATCAGCCCCAGCATTTT. Residues: CASSDNSNQPQHF. The complete variable domain, with remaining parts taken from reference TRBV2 and TRBJ1-5, reads EPEVTQTPSHQVTQMGQEVILRCVPISNHLYFYWYRQILGQKVEFLVSFYNNEISEKSEIFDDQFSVERPDGSNFTLKIRSTKLEDSAMYFCASSDNSNQPQHFGDGTRLSIL.